This T cell receptor beta chain was identified during a study of blood T cell repertoires in COVID-19. Clones were sequenced by immunoSEQ multiplex PCR, and TCRdb holds only the in-frame ones, with some missing. The sample shows about 140,000 clones, 80% to 90% of them seen only once. The CDR3 is 13 amino acids. The ends lost 4 bases at V and 2 bases at J; junction bases unmatched: 3. Per the germline V gene, CDR1 is SQVTM and CDR2 is ANQGSEA. This sequence joins TRBV29-1 and TRBJ2-3, with TRBD2 matching 7 bases. This clonotype originated in a woman aged 45-60 years with acute COVID-19. The sample was PBMCs or T cells enriched from blood (not recorded which). The CDR3 is CSVGGLHTDTQYF. The CDR3 DNA sequence: TGCAGCGTTGGGGGACTACACACAGATACGCAGTATTTT.